The 26 T cell receptor beta chains below all came from one sample that was sequenced in a study of cytomegalovirus exposure and HLA in healthy donors (TCRdb year 2017). Libraries were made using the immunoSEQ multiplex PCR assay. For the multiplex PCR, a mixture combining 60 forward primers for TCR Vbeta segments and 13 reverse primers for TCR Jbeta segments was used. Held by TCRdb, this immuneACCESS table contains in-frame sequences only and omits some clones. Under half of the omission traces to an unresolved V gene where checked; the cause of the rest is unknown. The sample contains 100,000 or so clones, 76% of them found a single time. The ten largest clones take up 4% of the sample. The sequencing input was PBMCs. Receptors originate from a woman aged 45-65 years in good health and CMV-seropositive.

The CDR3 coding sequence is TGTGCCAGCAGCTTGGCCGGACAGATCACAGATACGCAGTATTTT. Translated, it gives CASSLAGQITDTQYF. This chain joins TRBV5-8 and TRBJ2-3, with D maybe TRBD1 (6 bases). The CDR3 covers 15 residues. Germline CDR1 reads SGHTS; CDR2 reads YDEGEE. V was trimmed by 0 bases and J by 2 bases, leaving 10 bases between them.

V is TRBV2 and J is TRBJ1-1; perhaps TRBD1 as D (5 bases). The length of the CDR3 is 14 residues. Trimming shortened V by 7 bases and J by 2 bases, and 14 bases separated the two germline ends. CDR1 and CDR2 (germline): SNHLY, FYNNEI. Written as DNA, the CDR3 is TGTGCCAGCATCACCGGGGGGGGTAACACTGAAGCTTTCTTT. Its protein product is CASITGGGNTEAFF.

The rearrangement links TRBV11-2 to TRBJ2-1; 8 nucleotides align to TRBD1. V gave up 2 bases and J gave up 3 bases; unmatched junction bases: 6. This CDR3 region has 16 residues. Germline V gene data show CDR1 as SGHAT and CDR2 as FQNNGV. CDR3 nucleotides: TGTGCCAGCAGCTTAAGAGTAGGACAGGGCTACAATGAGCAGTTCTTC. Translated: CASSLRVGQGYNEQFF.

This sequence joins TRBV4-1 and TRBJ2-7; 9 positions agree with TRBD2. J gave up 3 bases and V 6 bases, and 12 bases lay outside the gene matches. The CDR3 sequence is 16 residues long. The germline CDR1 and CDR2 sequences are MGHRA and YSYEKL. The CDR3 DNA reads TGCGCCAGCAGGGGGGACCGGGCTAGCGGGAACTACGAGCAGTACTTC. It codes for CASRGDRASGNYEQYF.

The V and J genes are TRBV6-1 and TRBJ2-3; 15 bases align to TRBD2. Germline CDR1 reads MNHNS; CDR2 reads SASEGT. CDR3 length: 20 residues. V trimming: 2 bases; J trimming: 0 bases; junction bases outside the gene matches: 9. The CDR3 coding sequence is TGTGCCAGCAGTGAATTCCACGGGACTAGCGGGAGGAGAAGCACAGATACGCAGTATTTT. Protein product: CASSEFHGTSGRRSTDTQYF.

This chain joins TRBV29-1 and TRBJ1-3; maybe TRBD1 (5 bases). V shed 5 bases and J shed 2 bases, with 19 bases lying between them. Germline loops: CDR1 SQVTM, CDR2 ANQGSEA. The CDR3 is 16 amino acids. In DNA form, the CDR3 reads TGCAGCGTTACCCTGGGACTGTCGCCTCCTGGAAACACCATATATTTT. Encoded protein: CSVTLGLSPPGNTIYF.

This clone has just a few counts. The genes are TRBV2 and TRBJ2-1, with TRBD2 matching over 7 bases. After removal of 6 bases from V and 7 bases from J, the junction contained 3 bases not matched to a gene. The CDR3 runs 12 residues. CDR1 is SNHLY, CDR2 FYNNEI, per germline. The CDR3 loop is CASRGGANEQFF. For the CDR3, the DNA is TGTGCCAGCAGGGGAGGGGCGAATGAGCAGTTCTTC.

Only a few counts were recorded for this clone. This chain links TRBV5-1 with TRBJ1-2; D gene uncertain. The CDR3 sequence is 13 residues long. The V end was cut by 4 bases, the J end by 4 bases, with 11 bases between. Germline V gives CDR1 SGHRS, CDR2 YFSETQ. CDR3 sequence: CASSRDKSYGYTF. CDR3 DNA: TGCGCCAGCAGCCGTGACAAGTCCTATGGCTACACCTTC.

This chain joins TRBV6-4 and TRBJ1-5; D gene uncertain. Germline values: CDR1 MRHNA, CDR2 SNTAGT. This CDR3 has 18 residues. Trimming stripped 5 bases from V and 0 bases from J, with 20 bases between. The CDR3 region is CASSWTRTQWNSNQPQHF. In DNA form, the CDR3 reads TGTGCCAGCAGTTGGACTCGGACCCAGTGGAATAGCAATCAGCCCCAGCATTTT.

This clone was seen just once. J is TRBJ2-7 and V is TRBV14, with 7 bases lining up with TRBD1. Germline trimming cut 4 bases from V and 0 bases from J; bases unmatched to any gene: 12. This CDR3 region has 17 residues. CDR1 and CDR2 from the germline V gene are SGHDN and FVKESK. CDR3 nucleotides: TGTGCCAGCAGCCCTAACACATGGGGACAGAGCTCCTACGAGCAGTACTTC. Translation gives CASSPNTWGQSSYEQYF.

This sequence joins TRBV7-9 and TRBJ2-2; 10 nucleotides agree with TRBD2. V shed 1 base, J shed 4 bases, and the junction held 0 bases outside the gene matches. The CDR3 is 15 residues long. Germline V gene lookup returns CDR1 SEHNR and CDR2 FQNEAQ (reference sequence). CDR3 coding DNA: TGTGCCAGCAGCTTAGTAGCGGGGGGCACCGGGGAGCTGTTTTTT. It encodes CASSLVAGGTGELFF.

The chain has TRBV2 and TRBJ2-7; 8 nucleotides align to TRBD2. The ends lost 3 bases at V and 2 bases at J; junction bases unmatched: 3. CDR1 SNHLY and CDR2 FYNNEI come from the germline V gene. CDR3 length equals 14 residues. The CDR3 DNA is TGTGCCAGCAGTGAGGGAGCGGGAGCCTACGAGCAGTACTTC. Protein sequence: CASSEGAGAYEQYF.

The chain has TRBV2 and TRBJ2-5, with 7 bases fitting TRBD2. Trimming took 2 bases from V and 4 from J; bases not matched to a gene: 10. Germline values: CDR1 SNHLY, CDR2 FYNNEI. The CDR3 runs to 16 residues. The CDR3 protein is CASSELAVAGRETQYF. The CDR3 DNA follows: TGTGCCAGCAGTGAATTGGCAGTAGCGGGCCGAGAGACCCAGTACTTC.

The J gene is TRBJ2-1, the V gene TRBV18; 12 bases line up with TRBD2. CDR3 size: 18 residues. In germline, CDR1 is KGHSH, CDR2 LQKENI. Losses at the gene ends were 0 bases for V and 2 bases for J; bases not matched to a gene: 5. In nucleotides, the CDR3 is TGTGCCAGCTCACCACCGACGACTAGCGGGGGCCCCTACAATGAGCAGTTCTTC. This encodes CASSPPTTSGGPYNEQFF.

This clone was picked up a small number of times. This rearrangement joins TRBV7-9 to TRBJ2-1, with D maybe TRBD2 (5 bases). Germline V lookup: CDR1 SEHNR, CDR2 FQNEAQ (reference sequence). CDR3 length: 17 residues. V was cut by 5 bases and J by 2 bases, with 19 bases left in between. The CDR3 loop reads CASSPGMLALTYNEQFF. In DNA, the CDR3 is TGTGCCAGCAGCCCTGGGATGCTAGCTTTAACCTACAATGAGCAGTTCTTC.

The genes are TRBV5-1 and TRBJ1-3; no clear D. V dropped 5 bases and J dropped 1 base, with 19 bases sitting between them. The germline V gene encodes CDR1 SGHRS and CDR2 YFSETQ. The CDR3 has 17 residues. CDR3 DNA: TGCGCCAGCAGTACTGACTCGGCCACCAGATCTGGAAACACCATATATTTT. Its protein is CASSTDSATRSGNTIYF. The full variable domain, completed using reference TRBV5-1 and TRBJ1-3, is KAGVTQTPRYLIKTRGQQVTLSCSPISGHRSVSWYQQTPGQGLQFLFEYFSETQRNKGNFPGRFSGRQFSNSRSEMNVSTLELGDSALYLCASSTDSATRSGNTIYFGEGSWLTVV.

The chain combines TRBV6-1 with TRBJ1-2; a possible D gene is TRBD1 (5 bases). The CDR3 covers 14 residues. Per germline, CDR1 MNHNS and CDR2 SASEGT. The V end lost 6 bases, the J end lost 2 bases, and 13 bases lay between the germline ends. Here the CDR3 DNA reads TGTGCCAGCAGGGGACCGGGACTCAACTATGGCTACACCTTC. It specifies CASRGPGLNYGYTF.

The V gene is TRBV5-1, the J gene TRBJ2-3; a possible D gene is TRBD2 (5 bases). The CDR3 contains 14 residues. V dropped 2 bases and J dropped 2 bases, with 9 bases sitting between them. CDR1 is SGHRS, CDR2 YFSETQ, per germline. CDR3 sequence reads: CASSFGLNTDTQYF. The CDR3 DNA sequence: TGCGCCAGCAGCTTCGGACTCAACACAGATACGCAGTATTTT. The complete variable domain, with remaining parts taken from reference TRBV5-1 and TRBJ2-3, reads KAGVTQTPRYLIKTRGQQVTLSCSPISGHRSVSWYQQTPGQGLQFLFEYFSETQRNKGNFPGRFSGRQFSNSRSEMNVSTLELGDSALYLCASSFGLNTDTQYFGPGTRLTVL.

V and J are TRBV6-5 and TRBJ2-1; D not certain. Germline V gene lookup returns CDR1 MNHEY and CDR2 SVGAGI. This CDR3 comprises 15 residues. Trimming removed 2 bases from V and 0 bases from J, with 8 bases in between. CDR3 sequence (DNA): TGTGCCAGCAGTTACACCACTTCCTCCTACAATGAGCAGTTCTTC. The encoded protein is CASSYTTSSYNEQFF.

This sequence joins TRBV15 and TRBJ1-6; D is unresolved. This CDR3 is 15 amino acids long. CDR1 and CDR2 (germline): LNHNV, YYDKDF (reference sequence). Trimming took off 5 bases at V and 7 bases at J, with 15 bases between the two ends. The DNA for the CDR3 is TGTGCCACCAGCCTAGCCTTGGGAGTGAATTCACCCCTCCACTTT. Its translation: CATSLALGVNSPLHF.

The chain has TRBV5-1 and TRBJ2-5, with 8 positions matching TRBD2. Germline CDR1 SGHRS, CDR2 YFSETQ. This CDR3 contains 18 residues. Losses at the gene ends were 0 bases for V and 5 bases for J; bases not matched to a gene: 15. CDR3 residues: CASSLGGAAGDAWETQYF. The CDR3 bases are TGCGCCAGCAGCTTGGGGGGCGCAGCGGGAGACGCGTGGGAGACCCAGTACTTC.

V is TRBV27 and J is TRBJ2-7, with no clear D. V was pared by 2 bases and J by 5 bases, with 13 bases between. CDR1 is MNHEY and CDR2 is SMNVEV in the germline V gene (reference sequence). The CDR3 contains 14 residues. CDR3 amino acids: CASSLGGSPNEQYF. The CDR3 nucleotides read TGTGCCAGCAGTTTAGGCGGATCCCCCAACGAGCAGTACTTC.

The chain has TRBV5-1 and TRBJ1-2; possible D gene TRBD1, 5 bases. Trimming pared 2 bases from V and 2 bases from J, leaving 16 bases between. Germline CDR1 SGHRS, CDR2 YFSETQ. The CDR3 extends over 16 amino acids. In DNA, the CDR3 is TGCGCCAGCAGCTTAGGTGACACGGGGGACAACTATGGCTACACCTTC. This sequence encodes CASSLGDTGDNYGYTF.

This chain links TRBV10-2 with TRBJ1-1; no definite D call. The V and J ends lost 8 bases and 5 bases respectively, with 9 bases between them. CDR3 length equals 11 residues. Looked up from germline, CDR1 is WSHSY and CDR2 is SAAADI. This chain's CDR3 is CASGLRTEAFF. The CDR3 DNA follows: TGCGCCAGCGGTTTGAGAACTGAAGCTTTCTTT.

CDR3 bases: TGTGCCAGTAGTATTCAGGCGGGGGGCTACACCTTC. Residues: CASSIQAGGYTF. The chain joins TRBV19 to TRBJ1-2; unclear D gene. Germline V gene sequence: CDR1 LNHDA, CDR2 SQIVND (reference sequence). The CDR3 covers 12 residues. V gave up 3 bases and J gave up 8 bases, with 10 bases separating them.

This chain joins TRBV9 and TRBJ1-1, with no clear D. This CDR3 region has 14 residues. The V gene lost 0 bases and the J gene lost 6 bases, with 12 bases spanning the gap. Germline CDR1 SGDLS, CDR2 YYNGEE. The CDR3 sequence: CASSVATSTSEAFF. CDR3 nucleotide sequence: TGTGCCAGCAGCGTAGCCACCTCGACATCTGAAGCTTTCTTT.